A single T cell receptor (beta chain) is shown here with its context. This sample stems from a study of blood T cell repertoires in COVID-19. Study at large: Some COVID-19 samples were acute and others convalescent; all came from the United States, Italy and Spain.

TCRdb's copy holds only in-frame clones and misses some; the assay was immunoSEQ multiplex PCR. The table includes around 58,000 clones, 85% to 90% detected once. This CDR3 is 15 amino acids long. Trimming pared 0 bases from V and 4 bases from J, leaving 15 bases between. Germline V CDR1 and CDR2: GTSNPN, SVGIG (reference sequence). This clonotype was sampled from a man aged 55 to 70 with active COVID-19. The chain carries TRBV30 and TRBJ1-2, with D maybe TRBD1 (6 bases). The specimen was peripheral blood. The CDR3 spells CAWSVLPGVRYGYTF. The DNA of the CDR3 is TGTGCCTGGAGTGTACTGCCAGGGGTGCGCTATGGCTACACCTTC.